The clone carrying this TCR beta chain was recorded at least ten times. Its antigen is undetermined. These data are taken from a study of early T cells in non-severe SARS-CoV-2 infection. On the study more broadly: Unsorted whole-blood RNA was sequenced in bulk, leaving chains unpaired.

Study-wide points: Sequences matched to VDJdb favored anti-spike CD8 responses, while private and CD4 specificities were missed.

V was clipped by 1 base and J by 3 bases; unmatched bases: 7. The germline CDR1 and CDR2 sequences are DFQATT and SNEGSKA (reference sequence). The CDR3 has 15 amino acids. The TCR library protocol was used to attach unique molecular identifiers. These identifiers were attached to individual cDNA molecules. TCRdb reprocessed the 5' RACE reads via MiXCR and lists one record per CDR3 protein. The repertoire has some 30,000 distinct CDR3 sequences, about 4.5% of them found once; the top ten carry approximately 5%. The material sequenced was whole blood, taken at baseline. This receptor was identified in an adult who was a healthcare worker with PCR-confirmed SARS-CoV-2 infection or an uninfected control (not recorded which). The V gene is TRBV20-1, the J gene TRBJ2-7; 9 bases map to TRBD1. The CDR3 region has the DNA TGCAGTGCTAGAGCAACCGGGACAGGGCTCTACGAGCAGTACTTC. Translating it yields CSARATGTGLYEQYF.